Shown below are 24 T cell receptor beta chains from a single sample sequenced in a study of blood T cell repertoires in COVID-19. The method was immunoSEQ multiplex PCR; TCRdb's version includes in-frame clones alone and lacks a portion of them. Here the sample spans 200,000 to 250,000 clones, approximately 84% being singletons. What was sequenced was peripheral blood. These receptors came from a woman aged 30 to 39 who had recovered from COVID-19.

This chain connects TRBV6-5 to TRBJ1-1; no clear D gene. This CDR3 has 11 amino acids. V lost 8 bases to trimming and J lost 7 bases, with 11 bases between them. Germline V gene data show CDR1 as MNHEY and CDR2 as SVGAGI. The CDR3 DNA is TGTGCCAGCGGGCAGGCCAGTGAAGCTTTCTTT. This encodes CASGQASEAFF.

The chain combines TRBV24-1 with TRBJ2-3; TRBD1 agrees at 8 bases. CDR3 length: 18 residues. The V segment lost 4 bases and the J segment 1 base; nucleotides outside the gene matches: 12. CDR1 and CDR2 (germline): KGHDR, SFDVKD. The DNA of the CDR3 is TGTGCCACCAGTGACCCCACCTCCTCGACAGGGGGCACAGATACGCAGTATTTT. Its translation is CATSDPTSSTGGTDTQYF.

V and J are TRBV14 and TRBJ1-4, with 7 bases that match TRBD1. The CDR3 is 16 residues long. V trimming: 0 bases; J trimming: 7 bases; junction bases outside the gene matches: 8. The germline V gene has CDR1 SGHDN and CDR2 FVKESK. CDR3 DNA sequence: TGTGCCAGCAGCCAAGACCTGACAGGGAGGTGTGAAAAACTGTTTTTT. Protein product: CASSQDLTGRCEKLFF.

The chain combines TRBV6-5 with TRBJ1-2; no reliable D call. The V gene lost 5 bases and the J gene lost 8 bases, with 21 bases spanning the gap. This CDR3 spans 15 amino acids. Germline values: CDR1 MNHEY, CDR2 SVGAGI. CDR3 sequence: CASSTPGLGPKGYTF. As DNA, the CDR3 is TGTGCCAGCAGTACCCCTGGACTCGGCCCTAAGGGCTACACCTTC.

The V call is TRBV2, the J call TRBJ2-1, with TRBD1 identical over 9 bases. Germline V lookup: CDR1 SNHLY, CDR2 FYNNEI. After removal of 4 bases from V and 2 bases from J, the junction contained 6 bases not matched to a gene. This CDR3 has 16 amino acids. The DNA for the CDR3 is TGTGCCAGCAGTGGGGAGGGGGACAGGGCCTACAATGAGCAGTTCTTC. Translating gives CASSGEGDRAYNEQFF.

The rearrangement links TRBV5-1 to TRBJ2-1; D might be TRBD1 (8 bases). The length of the CDR3 is 13 residues. CDR1 SGHRS and CDR2 YFSETQ come from the germline V gene. Deletions cut 4 bases from V and 8 bases from J, with 13 bases between. The CDR3 nucleotides read TGCGCCAGCAGCCCACAGGGGGGGGATGAGCAGTTCTTC. It specifies CASSPQGGDEQFF.

This chain connects TRBV7-2 to TRBJ1-5, with unresolved D. With 1 base removed from V and 4 bases from J, the gap between germline ends came to 8 bases. Germline V CDR1 and CDR2: SGHTA, FQGNSA. CDR3 size: 14 residues. CDR3 DNA: TGTGCCAGCAGCTTAGGTAGGAGTAATCAGCCCCAGCATTTT. Residues: CASSLGRSNQPQHF.

CDR3 loop: CAISDSWTATKNIQYF. The CDR3 nucleotides are TGTGCCATCAGTGATTCCTGGACAGCAACCAAAAACATTCAGTACTTC. The chain is built from TRBV10-3 and TRBJ2-4, with D possibly being TRBD1 (6 bases). The V end lost 3 bases, the J end lost 2 bases, and 14 bases lay between the germline ends. This CDR3 is 16 amino acids long. The germline CDR1 and CDR2 sequences are ENHRY and SYGVKD.

CDR3 residues: CASSTDRATSYEQYF. CDR3 DNA sequence: TGTGCCAGCAGTACGGACAGGGCCACCTCCTACGAGCAGTACTTC. This rearrangement joins TRBV2 to TRBJ2-7, with 8 nucleotides matching TRBD1. Germline CDR1 SNHLY, CDR2 FYNNEI. The CDR3 has 15 residues. V was clipped by 5 bases and J by 0 bases; unmatched bases: 6.

V and J are TRBV4-2 and TRBJ1-6; D is uncertain. This CDR3 is built from 16 residues. The germline V gene has CDR1 LGHNA and CDR2 YNFKEQ. Trimming removed 0 bases from V and 6 bases from J, with 12 bases in between. CDR3 sequence (DNA): TGTGCCAGCAGCCAAGAAACTACTACTTCTAATTCACCCCTCCACTTT. This codes for CASSQETTTSNSPLHF.

This clone was detected once. The chain couples TRBV9 to TRBJ2-3; 9 bases are shared with TRBD2. Germline CDR1 is SGDLS and CDR2 is YYNGEE. V gave up 1 base and J gave up 6 bases; unmatched junction bases: 9. The CDR3 has 16 residues. The CDR3, as DNA: TGTGCCAGCAGCGTACCGTCTAGCGGGGTAGCTGATACGCAGTATTTT. Encoded protein: CASSVPSSGVADTQYF. Based on the CDR3 plus reference TRBV9 and TRBJ2-3, the full variable domain is DSGVTQTPKHLITATGQRVTLRCSPRSGDLSVYWYQQSLDQGLQFLIQYYNGEERAKGNILERFSAQQFPDLHSELNLSSLELGDSALYFCASSVPSSGVADTQYFGPGTRLTVL.

The chain combines TRBV19 with TRBJ1-2; D is perhaps TRBD1 (5 bases). Germline V gene sequence: CDR1 LNHDA, CDR2 SQIVND (reference sequence). With 9 bases removed from V and 6 bases from J, the gap between germline ends came to 23 bases. The CDR3 covers 15 residues. This CDR3 is CASAPTAINVDGYTF. The CDR3 nucleotides are TGTGCCAGCGCCCCGACAGCAATTAATGTGGATGGCTACACCTTC.

The chain employs TRBV5-1 and TRBJ2-1; 7 bases align to TRBD1. CDR1 is SGHRS and CDR2 is YFSETQ in the germline V gene. After removal of 6 bases from V and 4 bases from J, the junction contained 7 bases not matched to a gene. The CDR3 spans 14 residues. The DNA of the CDR3 is TGCGCCAGCAAACCGGGACAGCAGTACAATGAGCAGTTCTTC. The encoded protein is CASKPGQQYNEQFF.

V gene TRBV6-5 combines with J gene TRBJ1-5; 8 bases match TRBD1. The length of the CDR3 is 13 residues. V gave up 6 bases and J gave up 5 bases; unmatched junction bases: 3. Looked up from germline, CDR1 is MNHEY and CDR2 is SVGAGI. CDR3 protein: CASRGQDYQPQHF. The CDR3, as DNA: TGTGCCAGCAGGGGACAGGATTATCAGCCCCAGCATTTT.

This clone was found once. The V gene is TRBV5-1, the J gene TRBJ2-7; a weak D match, TRBD1 (6 bases). The CDR3 is made up of 15 amino acids. V was pared by 4 bases and J by 3 bases, with 17 bases between. Germline V gene data show CDR1 as SGHRS and CDR2 as YFSETQ. The CDR3 here is CASSAGSGTYYEQYF. The CDR3 DNA reads TGCGCCAGCAGCGCTGGATCCGGGACATACTACGAGCAGTACTTC.

This CDR3 is CASSPGGSVEKLFF. The CDR3 DNA follows: TGTGCCAGCTCACCAGGGGGGTCGGTTGAAAAACTGTTTTTT. V usage is TRBV18 and J usage is TRBJ1-4; D perhaps matches TRBD1 (5 bases). Germline V gives CDR1 KGHSH, CDR2 LQKENI. This CDR3 has 14 amino acids. V was cut by 2 bases and J by 7 bases, with 11 bases left in between.

J is TRBJ2-2 and V is TRBV19; the D gene is possibly TRBD1 (6 bases). This CDR3 is 17 amino acids long. In germline, CDR1 is LNHDA, CDR2 SQIVND (reference sequence). V lost 3 bases and J lost 0, with 14 bases in between. For the CDR3, the DNA is TGTGCCAGTAGTATCCCCCGACAGGCCGCGAACACCGGGGAGCTGTTTTTT. Translating gives CASSIPRQAANTGELFF. Based on the CDR3 plus reference TRBV19 and TRBJ2-2, the full variable domain is DGGITQSPKYLFRKEGQNVTLSCEQNLNHDAMYWYRQDPGQGLRLIYYSQIVNDFQKGDIAEGYSVSREKKESFPLTVTSAQKNPTAFYLCASSIPRQAANTGELFFGEGSRLTVL.

The genes are TRBV6-5 and TRBJ2-7; 11 bases fit TRBD1. V trimming: 6 bases; J trimming: 3 bases; junction bases outside the gene matches: 7. Germline CDR1 is MNHEY and CDR2 is SVGAGI. CDR3 length: 15 amino acids. The CDR3 loop reads CASSPGQGAFYEQYF. CDR3 DNA: TGTGCCAGCAGCCCCGGACAGGGGGCTTTCTACGAGCAGTACTTC.

The chain carries TRBV6-2 or TRBV6-3 and TRBJ2-3, with 8 bases identical to TRBD2. CDR3 length equals 14 residues. V trimming: 4 bases; J trimming: 6 bases; junction bases outside the gene matches: 6. Germline lookup yields CDR1 MNHEY and CDR2 SVGEGT. The CDR3 region is CASSSSGGVDTQYF. The CDR3 DNA reads TGTGCCAGCAGTTCAAGCGGGGGTGTCGATACGCAGTATTTT.

J is TRBJ1-1 and V is TRBV6-6, with D unresolved. Germline CDR1 reads MNHNY; CDR2 reads SVGAGI (reference sequence). V lost 0 bases and J 0 bases, leaving 8 bases between the germline ends. This CDR3 region has 15 residues. The CDR3 sequence: CASSYSINMNTEAFF. Written as DNA, the CDR3 is TGTGCCAGCAGTTACTCTATAAATATGAACACTGAAGCTTTCTTT.

CDR3 DNA sequence: TGTGCCAGCAGCTTGGGACAGGGAGACTATGGCTACACCTTC. Residues: CASSLGQGDYGYTF. V and J are TRBV5-5 and TRBJ1-2, with 7 bases that match TRBD1. V lost 0 bases, J lost 3 bases, and 2 bases stayed unmatched. Germline V gives CDR1 SGHKS, CDR2 YYEKEE (reference sequence). CDR3 length: 14 residues.

The V call is TRBV19, the J call TRBJ1-1; perhaps TRBD1 as D (5 bases). Germline V gives CDR1 LNHDA, CDR2 SQIVND (reference sequence). V shed 3 bases and J shed 6 bases, with 14 bases lying between them. The CDR3 loop spans 14 amino acids. The CDR3 DNA is TGTGCCAGTAGTATGGCTGCGCGGGGCTCTGAAGCTTTCTTT. Translating gives CASSMAARGSEAFF.

This clone appeared once. The chain uses TRBV4-3 and TRBJ2-1, with 12 nucleotides matching TRBD1. The CDR3 spans 14 residues. Germline values: CDR1 LGHNA, CDR2 YSLEER. Trimming at V came to 3 bases and at J to 10 bases, leaving 4 bases not matched to a gene. The CDR3 spells CASSQGQGAGEQFF. The DNA of the CDR3 is TGCGCCAGCAGCCAGGGACAGGGGGCGGGAGAGCAGTTCTTC.

The V gene is TRBV7-2, the J gene TRBJ1-6, with a weak D call TRBD1 (5 bases). Trimming cost V 4 bases and J 0 bases, with 10 bases left between them. CDR3 length equals 16 residues. CDR1 and CDR2 (germline): SGHTA, FQGNSA. The CDR3 region is CASSYQGSSYNSPLHF. In nucleotides, the CDR3 is TGTGCCAGCAGCTATCAGGGTAGCTCCTATAATTCACCCCTCCACTTT.